The entry that follows covers one TCR beta chain sequence. Which antigen it targets is not known. No base quality information exists; no much larger clone differs at one position. From a lookup of the germline V gene, CDR1 and CDR2 are MDHEN and SYDVKM. The CDR3 runs 13 amino acids, cysteine and phenylalanine included. The entry retains the CDR3 DNA only, 39 bases that are in frame from base 1. The junction shows trimming of 6 bases on V and 1 base on J, and the gene matches do not reach 0 bases of it. TCRbeta CDR3 regions were amplified from genomic DNA by means of the immunoSEQ Assay, a bias-controlled multiplex PCR. In the authors' own workflow: The number of nucleated cells in each sample was estimated from the amplification of reference gene primers within the assay. Sequence reads were collapsed and filtered to measure the absolute abundance of every unique TCRbeta CDR3 rearrangement. For each sample, productive Simpson clonality was calculated as the square root of Simpson's diversity index over productive rearrangements. TCRdb retrieved this table from immuneACCESS and kept in-frame rearrangements only. Not all clones are present; in checked studies, unresolved V genes account for under half, and no reason is known for the remainder. V and J calls and clone size are given by that table; D and trimming were obtained from the DNA. This sample has about 190,000 clones in its table, and roughly nine tenths of those were observed once. Clones ranked in the top ten supply approximately 1% of the sample.

This sample was taken from a study of blood T cell repertoires in COVID-19 (dated by TCRdb to 2018 to 2020). About the full investigation: Collaborator samples came from the United States, Italy and Spain and covered acute and convalescent phases of COVID-19. The material from the prospective study consisted of cDNA or gDNA derived from T cells, B-cell-depleted T cells, or PBMCs. The dataset comprised deeply sampled blood TCRbeta repertoires from subjects exposed to, actively infected with, or recovered from COVID-19. A freely available public database, intended as a resource for researchers studying the immune response to SARS-CoV-2, is where the repertoires were released. Samples came from the ongoing ImmuneRACE study (first 160 participants) plus 1,254 subjects from 6 global collaborators. Sample metadata almost always included a de-identified subject ID, COVID-19 status, age in years and sex. Where available, HLA class I and class II types were taken from metadata supplied by the sample provider and were not determined by assay-based typing. Broader findings and caveats from the paper: Clinical and demographic metadata were provided uncurated, with the amount varying by source and participant.

Each collaborating institution followed its own protocols to collect whole blood in K2EDTA tubes. Collaborator samples were shipped for TCRbeta analysis as frozen whole blood, isolated PBMCs, or DNA extracted from either sample type. The origin of this receptor is a man aged 30 to 39 with acute or convalescent COVID-19. Sequences were obtained from peripheral blood. The chain is assembled from TRBV28 and TRBJ1-1; TRBD1 matches 9 bases in the middle. The nucleotides read TGTGCCAGCAGGGACAGGGGGAACACTGAAGCTTTCTTT. This sequence encodes CASRDRGNTEAFF.